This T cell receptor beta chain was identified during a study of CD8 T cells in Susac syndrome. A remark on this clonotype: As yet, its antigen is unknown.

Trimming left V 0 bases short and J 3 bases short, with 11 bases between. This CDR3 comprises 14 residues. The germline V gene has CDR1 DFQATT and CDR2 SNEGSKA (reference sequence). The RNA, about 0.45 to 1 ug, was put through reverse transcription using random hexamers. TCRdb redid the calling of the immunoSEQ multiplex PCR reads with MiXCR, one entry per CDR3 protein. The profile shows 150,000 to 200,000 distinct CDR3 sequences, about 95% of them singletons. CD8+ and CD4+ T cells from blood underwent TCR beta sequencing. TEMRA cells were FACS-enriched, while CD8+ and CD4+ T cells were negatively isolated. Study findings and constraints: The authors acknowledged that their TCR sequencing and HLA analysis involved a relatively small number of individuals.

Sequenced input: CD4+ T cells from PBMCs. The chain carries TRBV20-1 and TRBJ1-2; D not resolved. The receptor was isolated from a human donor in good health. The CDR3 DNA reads TGCAGTGCTAGAGAGCCAGTCGGGGACTATGGCTACACCTTC. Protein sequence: CSAREPVGDYGYTF.